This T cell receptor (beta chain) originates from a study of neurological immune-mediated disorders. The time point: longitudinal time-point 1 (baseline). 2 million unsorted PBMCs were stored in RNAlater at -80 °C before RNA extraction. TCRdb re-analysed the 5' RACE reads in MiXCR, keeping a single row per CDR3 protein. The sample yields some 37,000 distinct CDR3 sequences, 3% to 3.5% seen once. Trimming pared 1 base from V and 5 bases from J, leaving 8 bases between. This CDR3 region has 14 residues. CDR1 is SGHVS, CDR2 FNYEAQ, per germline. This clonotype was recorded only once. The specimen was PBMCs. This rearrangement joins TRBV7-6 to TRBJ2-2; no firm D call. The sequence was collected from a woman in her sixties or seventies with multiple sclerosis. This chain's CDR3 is CASSLVAETGELFF. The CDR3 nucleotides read TGTGCCAGCAGCTTAGTAGCAGAAACCGGGGAGCTGTTTTTT.